This TCR beta chain was sequenced in a study of CD8+CD57+ T cells in acquired aplastic anemia. Study in general: DNA from sorted CD4+ and CD8+ cells averaged around 3.2 ug. The study obtained 11 million or so reads on average for CD4+ cells from healthy donors. Study-level findings and limits: Shared by patients and controls, just under 30 CD8+ CDR3s were abundant in patients.

Details on this clonotype: Its specificity is not known.

CDR1 and CDR2 (germline): MNHNS, SASEGT. Trimming removed 2 bases at V and 5 bases at J, with 3 bases between. This CDR3 has 11 residues. Genomic DNA, serving as template, underwent TCR beta VDJ and CDR3 profiling. TCRdb reprocessed the reads with MiXCR, giving one entry per CDR3 protein. The sample carries some 190,000 distinct CDR3 sequences, 35% to 50% recorded once. The V and J genes are TRBV6-1 and TRBJ1-2; D is unclear. Sequences were obtained from sorted CD4+, CD8+, or CD8+CD57+ T cells (not recorded which) from PBMCs. This clonotype was obtained from a human donor in good health. The CDR3 loop reads CASSEFYGYTF. CDR3 DNA sequence: TGTGCCAGCAGTGAATTTTATGGCTACACCTTC.